This T cell receptor (beta chain) was profiled in a study of tumor-infiltrating lymphocytes in primary liver carcinoma. The CDR3 covers 14 residues. Per germline, CDR1 MNHEY and CDR2 SVGAGI. The researchers produced TCR beta cDNA from roughly 500 ng total RNA with a constant-region primer. Each TCR beta library was derived from three nested multiplex PCR rounds that employed slightly modified ARM-PCR. A C-beta reverse primer was combined with TRBV1-TRBV30 forward primers in the first two PCR rounds, and each round had around 11 cycles. From the multiplex PCR reads, TCRdb called clonotypes with MiXCR, one entry per CDR3 protein. This repertoire shows more than 45,000 distinct CDR3 sequences, 70% to 85% found once; its top ten account for 20% to 30%. The tissue used was unsorted bulk material of about 19-33 mg. RNA and DNA were co-extracted from it with the AllPrep DNA/RNA mini kit. With regard to this clonotype: Mismatch with germline at one junction end may stem from a read error.

J is TRBJ2-7 and V is TRBV6-5; D is unclear. The source material was liver tumor tissue from sampling region 3. Subset of the sample: tumor region T3, left-lateral pole. This receptor was taken from a man aged 35-49 years with primary liver carcinoma and hepatitis B virus infection. The chain's CDR3 is CASSYGGVLGEQYF. CDR3 DNA: TGTGCCAGTAGTTACGGCGGAGTGCTCGGTGAGCAGTACTTC.